The T cell receptor (beta chain) under discussion was sequenced for a study of Graves' ophthalmopathy and Graves' hyperthyroidism. Study-level points and caveats: Ophthalmopathy was separated from stable hyperthyroidism by a 13-signature model with around 88% sensitivity and around 81% specificity.

Comment on this clonotype: Antigen unknown.

V shed 0 bases and J shed 1 base, with 9 bases lying between them. The CDR3 has 15 residues. Germline V gene lookup returns CDR1 LGHNA and CDR2 YNFKEQ. The authors amplified TCR beta CDR3 regions, and they did so from RNA transcripts for repertoire sequencing. First-round RT-PCR employed HTBI primers, with a second-round multiplex PCR after it. Each CDR3 protein is one row after TCRdb ran MiXCR on the multiplex PCR reads. Seen here are hundreds of thousands of distinct CDR3 sequences, approximately 22% observed once, and the top ten hold approximately 7%. V is TRBV4-2 and J is TRBJ1-1; perhaps TRBD1 as D (5 bases). The sequence was obtained from a woman aged 18-29 years with stable Graves' hyperthyroidism. Some clones in this sample may be carry-over from other donors' samples. The sample comprised peripheral blood. CDR3 nucleotide sequence: TGTGCCAGCAGCCAAGAGCGACAGCCGAACACTGAAGCTTTCTTT. This translates into CASSQERQPNTEAFF.